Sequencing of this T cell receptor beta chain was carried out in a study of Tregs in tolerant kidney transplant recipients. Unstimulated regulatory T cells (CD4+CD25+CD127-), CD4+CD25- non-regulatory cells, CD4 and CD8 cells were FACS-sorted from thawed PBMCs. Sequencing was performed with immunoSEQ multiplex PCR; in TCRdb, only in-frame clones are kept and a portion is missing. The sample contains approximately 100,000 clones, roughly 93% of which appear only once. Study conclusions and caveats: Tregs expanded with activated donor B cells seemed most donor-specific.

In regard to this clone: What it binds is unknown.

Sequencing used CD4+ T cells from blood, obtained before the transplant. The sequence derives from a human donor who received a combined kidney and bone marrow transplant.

This chain's CDR3 is CASSPRLTTVSNEQYF. For the CDR3, the DNA is TGTGCCAGCAGCCCAAGACTGACTACGGTCTCAAACGAGCAGTACTTC. This chain connects TRBV11-3 to TRBJ2-7, with a tentative D call TRBD2 (5 bases). Germline V gene lookup returns CDR1 SGHNT and CDR2 YENEEA. The CDR3 covers 16 residues. V lost 5 bases, J lost 5 bases, and 22 bases lay in between. Filled out from reference TRBV11-3 and TRBJ2-7, the complete variable domain reads EAGVVQSPRYKIIEKKQPVAFWCNPISGHNTLYWYLQNLGQGPELLIRYENEEAVDDSQLPKDRFSAERLKGVDSTLKIQPAELGDSAVYLCASSPRLTTVSNEQYFGPGTRLTVT.